This TCR beta chain was retrieved from a study of cytomegalovirus exposure and HLA in healthy donors. Looking at the study overall: As an earlier analysis found, roughly 180 million T cells yielded about 120 million unique TCR beta sequences.

PCR primers comprised 60 Vbeta and 13 Jbeta primers. Clones were sequenced by immunoSEQ multiplex PCR, and TCRdb holds only the in-frame ones, with some missing. This sample has 210,000 or so clones, with almost 80% found just once. Germline assignment: CDR1 MNHEY and CDR2 SMNVEV (reference sequence). The CDR3 length is 18 residues. Trimming cost V 8 bases and J 0 bases; bases outside gene matches: 16. Sequenced sample: PBMCs. V usage is TRBV27 and J usage is TRBJ2-1; TRBD2 agrees at 7 bases. This receptor was identified in a man between 18 and 29 years old in good health and CMV-seronegative. In nucleotides, the CDR3 is TGTGCCAGCGGTCCTAGAGCGGGGTCAGGGTCCTCCTACAATGAGCAGTTCTTC. This sequence encodes CASGPRAGSGSSYNEQFF.